The clone carrying this T cell receptor beta chain has just a few counts. Its cognate antigen is unknown. The data were obtained in a study of T cell repertoires in cytomegalovirus infection. Findings and limits, study-wide: Carriage of CMV together with the relevant HLA was identifiable through cumulative public TCR beta family frequency. CMV-specific HLA-C-restricted TCR beta clonotypes dominated the ex vivo response.

TCRdb re-called the reads with MiXCR, one entry per CDR3 protein. The sample lists roughly 600,000 distinct CDR3 sequences; approximately 24% were seen once. The ends were cut back, 1 base at V and 1 base at J, with 23 bases in the middle. CDR3 length: 20 residues. The germline V gene encodes CDR1 MDHEN and CDR2 SYDVKM. This chain uses TRBV28 with TRBJ1-5, with D unclear. This sequence originates from a human donor in good health (CMV status not recorded). Some clones in this sample may be carry-over from other donors' samples. Sequenced sample: CD8+ T cells from PBMCs. CDR3: CASSLSLFNSDLPSNQPQHF. The CDR3 bases are TGTGCCAGCAGTTTATCTCTATTCAACTCGGACCTCCCGAGCAATCAGCCCCAGCATTTT.